The clone carrying this T cell receptor beta chain appeared many times. Its antigen is not identified. The CDR3 covers 14 residues. Germline CDR1 is MNHEY and CDR2 is SVGEGT. V was trimmed by 2 bases and J by 7 bases, leaving 12 bases between them. TCRdb reprocessed the RT-PCR reads via MiXCR and lists one record per CDR3 protein. Of hundreds of thousands of distinct CDR3 sequences listed, about a sixth are singletons. The sample comes from a study of response to subunit inactivated influenza vaccine. Study results and limitations: The authors suggested that every seasonal influenza vaccination recruits few new T cells.

The source is a man between 45 and 60 years old who received an inactivated influenza vaccine. The sequences come from PBMCs from blood, collected 11 to 12 days after vaccination. This chain connects TRBV6-2 or TRBV6-3 to TRBJ1-5; TRBD1 is a possible D gene (5 bases). The CDR3 region is CASSYGGGGQPQHF. In DNA, the CDR3 is TGTGCCAGCAGTTACGGTGGGGGGGGACAGCCCCAGCATTTT.